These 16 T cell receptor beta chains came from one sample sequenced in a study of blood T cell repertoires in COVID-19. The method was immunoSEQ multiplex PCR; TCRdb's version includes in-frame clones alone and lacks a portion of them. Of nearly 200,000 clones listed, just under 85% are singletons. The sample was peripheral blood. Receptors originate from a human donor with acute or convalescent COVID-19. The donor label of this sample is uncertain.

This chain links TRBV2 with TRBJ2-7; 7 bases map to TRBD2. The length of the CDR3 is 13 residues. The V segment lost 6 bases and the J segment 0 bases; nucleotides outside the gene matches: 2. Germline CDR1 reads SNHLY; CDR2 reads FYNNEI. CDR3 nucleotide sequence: TGTGCCAGCAGGGGGACTATCTCCTACGAGCAGTACTTC. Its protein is CASRGTISYEQYF.

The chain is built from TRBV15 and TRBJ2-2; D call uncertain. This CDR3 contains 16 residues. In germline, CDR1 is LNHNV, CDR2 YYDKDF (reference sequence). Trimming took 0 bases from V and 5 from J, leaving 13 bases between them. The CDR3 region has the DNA TGTGCCACCAGCAGAGATCTCTCGTGGGCGACCGGGGAGCTGTTTTTT. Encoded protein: CATSRDLSWATGELFF.

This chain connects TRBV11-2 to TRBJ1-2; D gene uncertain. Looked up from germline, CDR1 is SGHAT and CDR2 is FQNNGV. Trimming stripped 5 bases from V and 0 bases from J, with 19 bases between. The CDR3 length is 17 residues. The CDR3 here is CASSRGRSGSPNYGYTF. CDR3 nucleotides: TGTGCCAGCAGCCGTGGGCGTAGTGGCAGCCCTAACTATGGCTACACCTTC.

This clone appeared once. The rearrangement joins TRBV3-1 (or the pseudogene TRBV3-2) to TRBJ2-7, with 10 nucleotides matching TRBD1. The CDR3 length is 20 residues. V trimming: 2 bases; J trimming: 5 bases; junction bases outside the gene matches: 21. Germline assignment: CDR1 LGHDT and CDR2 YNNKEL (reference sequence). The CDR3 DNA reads TGTGCCAGCAGCCAATTCGTGGGACAGGGGTTTCGTCGAGTGGGGGACGAGCAGTACTTC. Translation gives CASSQFVGQGFRRVGDEQYF.

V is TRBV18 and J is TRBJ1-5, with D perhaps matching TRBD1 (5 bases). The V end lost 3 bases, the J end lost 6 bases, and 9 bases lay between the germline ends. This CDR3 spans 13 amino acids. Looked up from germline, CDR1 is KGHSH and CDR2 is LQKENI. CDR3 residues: CASSPGDFQPQHF. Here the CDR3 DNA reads TGTGCCAGCTCACCGGGGGACTTTCAGCCCCAGCATTTT.

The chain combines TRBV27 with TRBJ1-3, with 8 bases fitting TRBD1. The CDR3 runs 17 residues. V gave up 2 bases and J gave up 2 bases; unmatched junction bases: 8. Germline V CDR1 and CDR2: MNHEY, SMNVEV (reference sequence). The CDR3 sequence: CASSLRGTGGAGNTIYF. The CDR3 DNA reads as TGTGCCAGCAGTTTAAGGGGAACAGGGGGGGCTGGAAACACCATATATTTT.

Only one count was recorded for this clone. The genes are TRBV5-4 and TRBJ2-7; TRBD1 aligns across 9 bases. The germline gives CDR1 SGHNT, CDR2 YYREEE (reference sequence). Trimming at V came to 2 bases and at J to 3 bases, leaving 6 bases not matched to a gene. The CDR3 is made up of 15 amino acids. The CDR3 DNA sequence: TGTGCCAGCAGCTTAAGGGGACAGGGTAGCTACGAGCAGTACTTC. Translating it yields CASSLRGQGSYEQYF. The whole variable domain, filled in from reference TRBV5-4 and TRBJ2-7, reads ETGVTQSPTHLIKTRGQQVTLRCSSQSGHNTVSWYQQALGQGPQFIFQYYREEENGRGNFPPRFSGLQFPNYSSELNVNALELDDSALYLCASSLRGQGSYEQYFGPGTRLTVT.

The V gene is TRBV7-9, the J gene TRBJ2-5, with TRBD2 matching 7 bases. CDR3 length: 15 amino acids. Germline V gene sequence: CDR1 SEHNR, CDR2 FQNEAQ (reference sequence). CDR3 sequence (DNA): TGTGCAGTCGGGGGTCTGCGGGAGCCCCAAGAGACCCAGTACTTC. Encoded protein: CAVGGLREPQETQYF.

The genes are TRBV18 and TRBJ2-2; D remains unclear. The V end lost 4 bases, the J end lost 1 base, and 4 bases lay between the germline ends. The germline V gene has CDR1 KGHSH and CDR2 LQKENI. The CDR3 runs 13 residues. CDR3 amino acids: CASSLQNTGELFF. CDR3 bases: TGTGCCAGCTCACTTCAGAACACCGGGGAGCTGTTTTTT.

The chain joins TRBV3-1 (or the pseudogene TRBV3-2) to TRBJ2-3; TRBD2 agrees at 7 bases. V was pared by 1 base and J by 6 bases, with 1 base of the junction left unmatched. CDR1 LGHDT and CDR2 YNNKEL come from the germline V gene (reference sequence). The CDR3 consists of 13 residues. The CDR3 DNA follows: TGTGCCAGCAGCCAAGGGGAGGGGGATACGCAGTATTTT. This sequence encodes CASSQGEGDTQYF.

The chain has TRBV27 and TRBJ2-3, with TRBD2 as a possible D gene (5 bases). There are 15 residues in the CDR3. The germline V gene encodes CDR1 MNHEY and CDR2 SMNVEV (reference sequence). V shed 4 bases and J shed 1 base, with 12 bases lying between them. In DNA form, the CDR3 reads TGTGCCAGCAGTTCTAGCTTTAAGGGCACAGATACGCAGTATTTT. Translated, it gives CASSSSFKGTDTQYF.

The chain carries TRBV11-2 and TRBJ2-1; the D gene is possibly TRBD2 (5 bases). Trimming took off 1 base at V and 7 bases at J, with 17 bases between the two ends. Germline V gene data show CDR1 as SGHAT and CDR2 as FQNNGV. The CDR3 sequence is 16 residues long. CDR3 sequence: CASSLGGVGAQNEQFF. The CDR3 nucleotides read TGTGCCAGCAGCTTAGGAGGTGTGGGAGCACAAAATGAGCAGTTCTTC. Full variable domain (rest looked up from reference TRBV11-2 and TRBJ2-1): EAGVAQSPRYKIIEKRQSVAFWCNPISGHATLYWYQQILGQGPKLLIQFQNNGVVDDSQLPKDRFSAERLKGVDSTLKIQPAKLEDSAVYLCASSLGGVGAQNEQFFGPGTRLTVL.

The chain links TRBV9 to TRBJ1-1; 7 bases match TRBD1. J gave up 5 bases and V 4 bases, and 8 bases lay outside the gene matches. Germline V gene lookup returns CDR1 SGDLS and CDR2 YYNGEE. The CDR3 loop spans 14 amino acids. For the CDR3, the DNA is TGTGCCAGCAGCCCCAGGGGGATTGGGACTGAAGCTTTCTTT. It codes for CASSPRGIGTEAFF.

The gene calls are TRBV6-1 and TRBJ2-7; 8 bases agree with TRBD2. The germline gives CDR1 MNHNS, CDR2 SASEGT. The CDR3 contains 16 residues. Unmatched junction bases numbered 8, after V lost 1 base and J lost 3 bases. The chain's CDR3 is CASSEGVAGGHYEQYF. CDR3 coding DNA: TGTGCCAGCAGTGAAGGGGTCGCGGGGGGACACTACGAGCAGTACTTC.

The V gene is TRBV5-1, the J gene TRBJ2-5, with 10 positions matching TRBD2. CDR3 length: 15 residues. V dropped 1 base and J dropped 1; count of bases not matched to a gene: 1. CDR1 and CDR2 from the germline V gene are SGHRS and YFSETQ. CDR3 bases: TGCGCCAGCAGCTTGAGGACTAGCGGCCAAGAGACCCAGTACTTC. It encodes CASSLRTSGQETQYF. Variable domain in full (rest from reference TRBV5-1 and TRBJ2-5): KAGVTQTPRYLIKTRGQQVTLSCSPISGHRSVSWYQQTPGQGLQFLFEYFSETQRNKGNFPGRFSGRQFSNSRSEMNVSTLELGDSALYLCASSLRTSGQETQYFGPGTRLLVL.

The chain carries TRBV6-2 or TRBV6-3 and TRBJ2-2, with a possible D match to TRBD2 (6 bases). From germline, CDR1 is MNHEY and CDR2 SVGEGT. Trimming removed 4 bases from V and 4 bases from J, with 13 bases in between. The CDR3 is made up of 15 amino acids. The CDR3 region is CASSLFGGATGELFF. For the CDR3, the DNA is TGTGCCAGCAGTTTGTTCGGGGGTGCCACCGGGGAGCTGTTTTTT.